This TCR beta chain was observed in a study of T-cell reconstitution after alpha-beta-depleted transplantation in children. A library of TCRbeta sequences, prepared with unique molecular identifiers, was generated. MiXCR was run by TCRdb on the PCR reads, yielding one entry per CDR3 protein. Of just under 550,000 distinct CDR3 sequences in the sample, around 19% are singletons; the top ten hold 3.3%. This CDR3 is built from 16 residues. From germline, CDR1 is DFQATT and CDR2 SNEGSKA (reference sequence). V lost 8 bases, J lost 0 bases, and 20 bases lay in between. The material was PBMCs from the stem cell graft donor, obtained from the stem cell graft. The V and J genes are TRBV20-1 and TRBJ1-3, with D perhaps TRBD1 (5 bases). This TCR was sampled from a human donor who donated a stem cell graft to a child with acute lymphoblastic leukemia. CDR3 coding DNA: TGCAGTACACTTTTAGGCGGGGCCTTCTCTGGAAACACCATATATTTT. Protein product: CSTLLGGAFSGNTIYF.